A single sample gave rise to the 7 T cell receptor beta chains below, sequenced in a study of regulatory T cells in long-lasting Graves disease. Investigators prepared the TCR beta libraries by applying iRepertoire HTBI primers and Arm-PCR of CDR3 regions. TCRdb ran MiXCR on the multiplex PCR reads and lists one entry per CDR3 protein. Among under 450,000 distinct CDR3 sequences listed, 15% to 20% were seen once. Stated time point: newly diagnosed GD, antithyroid drugs for less than 3 months. Preparation of the TCR library used RNA extracted from PBMCs. Separately, the same data were catalogued under a study of T cells in Graves' hyperthyroidism and ophthalmopathy.

Sequenced here: peripheral blood mononuclear cells (PBMCs), sampled at new diagnosis, from a patient treated with antithyroid drugs. The source is a woman between 18 and 29 years old with Graves disease.

This clonotype was recorded a few times. V is TRBV6-5 and J is TRBJ2-7, with TRBD2 matching over 10 bases. Trimming removed 2 bases from V and 3 bases from J; junction bases left unmatched: 4. The germline gives CDR1 MNHEY, CDR2 SVGAGI. The length of the CDR3 is 15 residues. CDR3 protein: CASSYIAGGGYEQYF. CDR3 in DNA: TGTGCCAGCAGTTACATAGCGGGAGGAGGCTACGAGCAGTACTTC.

This clonotype was observed at least ten times. The rearrangement joins TRBV3-1 to TRBJ2-1; D possibly corresponds to TRBD1 (6 bases). The CDR3 has 16 residues. Germline CDR1 reads LGHDT; CDR2 reads YNNKEL (reference sequence). V was shortened by 0 bases and J by 7 bases, with 16 bases between the two germline ends. CDR3 region: CASSQEGGRGENEQFF. DNA for the CDR3: TGTGCCAGCAGCCAAGAAGGCGGCAGGGGAGAGAATGAGCAGTTCTTC.

This clonotype was seen only a few times. V and J are TRBV7-9 and TRBJ1-6, with D unresolved. This CDR3 has 13 residues. The ends were cut back, 10 bases at V and 5 bases at J, with 12 bases in the middle. The germline V gene has CDR1 SEHNR and CDR2 FQNEAQ (reference sequence). The DNA of the CDR3 is TGTGCCATAGCTGTCGGGGATAATTCACCCCTCCACTTT. It encodes CAIAVGDNSPLHF.

In this sample, this clonotype turned up many times. The chain carries TRBV20-1 and TRBJ2-1; 7 bases match TRBD2. The length of the CDR3 is 14 residues. V lost 1 base to trimming and J lost 4 bases; unmatched junction nucleotides: 4. The germline V gene has CDR1 DFQATT and CDR2 SNEGSKA (reference sequence). The CDR3 region is CSARVPRGYNEQFF. The CDR3 nucleotides read TGCAGTGCTAGAGTTCCGCGGGGGTACAATGAGCAGTTCTTC.

The V and J genes are TRBV6-5 and TRBJ2-7, with 15 bases fitting TRBD2. CDR1 and CDR2 (germline): MNHEY, SVGAGI. This CDR3 contains 15 residues. After removal of 4 bases from V and 5 bases from J, the junction contained 3 bases not matched to a gene. The CDR3 sequence: CASSSRTSGRDEQYF. DNA for the CDR3: TGTGCCAGCAGTTCGCGGACTAGCGGGAGGGACGAGCAGTACTTC.

This clonotype was detected ten times or more. This rearrangement joins TRBV4-1 to TRBJ2-7, with no clear D. This CDR3 has 13 residues. Trimming took off 0 bases at V and 2 bases at J, with 5 bases between the two ends. CDR1 and CDR2 (germline): MGHRA, YSYEKL. The CDR3 DNA reads TGCGCCAGCAGCCAAGATAGGACCTACGAGCAGTACTTC. It is translated as CASSQDRTYEQYF.

This clonotype was picked up many times. The genes are TRBV12-3 or TRBV12-4 and TRBJ2-7; 8 bases are a match to TRBD1. This CDR3 spans 14 amino acids. Trimming cost V 4 bases and J 3 bases; bases outside gene matches: 5. CDR3 sequence reads: CASSSGTGLYEQYF. CDR3 DNA: TGTGCCAGCAGTTCCGGGACAGGACTCTACGAGCAGTACTTC.